The clone carrying this TCR beta chain was observed a handful of times. As yet, its antigen is unknown. Trimming took off 0 bases at V and 6 bases at J, with 12 bases between the two ends. The CDR3 is made up of 15 amino acids. Germline assignment: CDR1 LGHNA and CDR2 YNFKEQ. Each CDR3 protein gets one entry after TCRdb re-called the 5' RACE reads with MiXCR. Of about 800,000 distinct CDR3 sequences listed, 10% to 15% are singletons. This sample is part of a study of CD8 T cells in ankylosing spondylitis. Study-wide results and caveats: It appeared that ankylosing spondylitis blood was characterized by a TCR beta motif of several highly homologous variants. Reportedly, matched ankylosing spondylitis synovial fluid was significantly enriched for disease-linked clones. Within peripheral blood, clones linked to disease were CD8+ and relatively rare. Certain motif variants had earlier appeared in reactive arthritis synovial fluid and blood.

The sequence came from a male donor with ankylosing spondylitis. V and J are TRBV4-2 and TRBJ1-5; D may be TRBD1 (5 bases). The sample comprised blood, either unsorted or a sorted T cell fraction (not recorded which). CDR3 protein: CASSQEKGGAQPQHF. The CDR3 coding sequence is TGTGCCAGCAGCCAAGAGAAGGGTGGGGCTCAGCCCCAGCATTTT.